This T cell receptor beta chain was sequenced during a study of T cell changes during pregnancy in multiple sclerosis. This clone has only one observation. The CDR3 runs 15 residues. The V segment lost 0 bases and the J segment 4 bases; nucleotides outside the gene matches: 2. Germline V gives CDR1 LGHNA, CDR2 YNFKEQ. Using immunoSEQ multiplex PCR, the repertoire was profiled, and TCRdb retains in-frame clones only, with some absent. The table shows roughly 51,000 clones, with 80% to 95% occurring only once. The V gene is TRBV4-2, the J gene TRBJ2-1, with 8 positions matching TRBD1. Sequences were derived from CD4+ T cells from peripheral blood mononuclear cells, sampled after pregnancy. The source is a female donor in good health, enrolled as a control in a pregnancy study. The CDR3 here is CASSQDQGAYNEQFF. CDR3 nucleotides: TGTGCCAGCAGCCAAGACCAGGGGGCGTACAATGAGCAGTTCTTC.